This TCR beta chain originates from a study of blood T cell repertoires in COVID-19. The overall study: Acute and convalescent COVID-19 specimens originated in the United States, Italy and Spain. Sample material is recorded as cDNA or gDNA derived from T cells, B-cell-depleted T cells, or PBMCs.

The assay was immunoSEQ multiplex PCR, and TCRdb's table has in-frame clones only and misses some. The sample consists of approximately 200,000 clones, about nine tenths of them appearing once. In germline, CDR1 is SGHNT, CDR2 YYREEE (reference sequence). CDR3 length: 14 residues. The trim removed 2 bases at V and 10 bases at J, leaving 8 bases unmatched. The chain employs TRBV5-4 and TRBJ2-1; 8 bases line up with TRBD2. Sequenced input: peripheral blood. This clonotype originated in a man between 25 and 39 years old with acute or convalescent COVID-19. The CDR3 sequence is CASSFRGGKDEQFF. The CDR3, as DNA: TGTGCCAGCAGCTTTCGCGGGGGGAAAGACGAGCAGTTCTTC. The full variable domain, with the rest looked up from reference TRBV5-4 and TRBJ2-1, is ETGVTQSPTHLIKTRGQQVTLRCSSQSGHNTVSWYQQALGQGPQFIFQYYREEENGRGNFPPRFSGLQFPNYSSELNVNALELDDSALYLCASSFRGGKDEQFFGPGTRLTVL.